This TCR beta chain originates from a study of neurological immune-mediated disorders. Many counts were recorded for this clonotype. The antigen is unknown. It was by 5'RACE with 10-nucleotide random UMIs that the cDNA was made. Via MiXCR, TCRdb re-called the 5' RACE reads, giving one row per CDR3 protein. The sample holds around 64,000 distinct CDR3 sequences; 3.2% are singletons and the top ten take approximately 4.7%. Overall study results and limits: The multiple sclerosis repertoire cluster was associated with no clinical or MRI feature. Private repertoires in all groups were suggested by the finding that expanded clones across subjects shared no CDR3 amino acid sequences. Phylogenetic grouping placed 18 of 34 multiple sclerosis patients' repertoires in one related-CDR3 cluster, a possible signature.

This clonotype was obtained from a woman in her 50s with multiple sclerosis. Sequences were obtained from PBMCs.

As DNA, the CDR3 is TGCGCCAGCAGCTTAGGGCAGACGAGCTACAATGAGCAGTTCTTC. It codes for CASSLGQTSYNEQFF. The rearrangement uses TRBV5-1 and TRBJ2-1; D gene unclear. Trimming stripped 2 bases from V and 3 bases from J, with 12 bases between. Germline loops: CDR1 SGHRS, CDR2 YFSETQ. The CDR3 is 15 amino acids.